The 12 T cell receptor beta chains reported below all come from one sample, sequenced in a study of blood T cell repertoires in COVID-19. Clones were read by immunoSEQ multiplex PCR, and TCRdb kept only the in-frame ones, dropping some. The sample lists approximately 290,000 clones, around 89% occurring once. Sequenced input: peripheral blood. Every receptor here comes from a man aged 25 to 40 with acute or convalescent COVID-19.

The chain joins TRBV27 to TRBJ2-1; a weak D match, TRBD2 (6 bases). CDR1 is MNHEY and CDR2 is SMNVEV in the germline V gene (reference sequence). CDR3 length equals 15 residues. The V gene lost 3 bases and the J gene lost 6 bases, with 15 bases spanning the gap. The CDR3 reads CASSLAGWGFNEQFF. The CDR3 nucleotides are TGTGCCAGCAGTTTGGCGGGGTGGGGGTTCAATGAGCAGTTCTTC.

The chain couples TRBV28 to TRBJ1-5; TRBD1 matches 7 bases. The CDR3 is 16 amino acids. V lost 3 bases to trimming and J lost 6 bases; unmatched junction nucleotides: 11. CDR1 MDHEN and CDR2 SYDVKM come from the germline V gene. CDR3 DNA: TGTGCCAGCAGTTTGTACCGACAGGGAGGCCGTCAGCCCCAGCATTTT. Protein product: CASSLYRQGGRQPQHF.

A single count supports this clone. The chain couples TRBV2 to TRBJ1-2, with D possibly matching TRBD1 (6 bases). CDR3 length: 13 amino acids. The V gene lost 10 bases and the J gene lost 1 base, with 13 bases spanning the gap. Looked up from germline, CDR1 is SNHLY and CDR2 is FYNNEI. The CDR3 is CAIRGQINYGYTF. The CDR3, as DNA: TGTGCCATCCGGGGACAAATTAACTATGGCTACACCTTC. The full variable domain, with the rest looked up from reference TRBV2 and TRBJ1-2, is EPEVTQTPSHQVTQMGQEVILRCVPISNHLYFYWYRQILGQKVEFLVSFYNNEISEKSEIFDDQFSVERPDGSNFTLKIRSTKLEDSAMYFCAIRGQINYGYTFGSGTRLTVV.

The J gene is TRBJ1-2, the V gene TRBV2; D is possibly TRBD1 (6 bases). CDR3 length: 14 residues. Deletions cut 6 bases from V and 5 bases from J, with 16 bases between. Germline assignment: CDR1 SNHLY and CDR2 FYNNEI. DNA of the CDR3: TGTGCCAGCAGATATGCCCTAGGACAGTATGGCTACACCTTC. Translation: CASRYALGQYGYTF.

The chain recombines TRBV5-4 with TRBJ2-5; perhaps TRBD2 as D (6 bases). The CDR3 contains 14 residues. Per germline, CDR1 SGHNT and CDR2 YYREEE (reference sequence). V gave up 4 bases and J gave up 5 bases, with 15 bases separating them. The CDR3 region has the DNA TGTGCCAGCAGCCAAGGTTTGGGGAGGGAGACCCAGTACTTC. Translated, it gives CASSQGLGRETQYF. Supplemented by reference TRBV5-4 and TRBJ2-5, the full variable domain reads ETGVTQSPTHLIKTRGQQVTLRCSSQSGHNTVSWYQQALGQGPQFIFQYYREEENGRGNFPPRFSGLQFPNYSSELNVNALELDDSALYLCASSQGLGRETQYFGPGTRLLVL.

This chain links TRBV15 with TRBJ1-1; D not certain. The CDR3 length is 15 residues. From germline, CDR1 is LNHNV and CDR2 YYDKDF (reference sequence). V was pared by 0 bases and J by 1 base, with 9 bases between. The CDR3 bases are TGTGCCACCAGCAGAGATAGAGAGGGGAACACTGAAGCTTTCTTT. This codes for CATSRDREGNTEAFF.

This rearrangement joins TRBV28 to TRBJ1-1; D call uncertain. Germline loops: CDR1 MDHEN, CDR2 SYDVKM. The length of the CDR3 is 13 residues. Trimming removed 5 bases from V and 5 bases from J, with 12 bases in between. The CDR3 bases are TGTGCCAGCAGTACCCCAGCCAGGACTGAAGCTTTCTTT. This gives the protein CASSTPARTEAFF.

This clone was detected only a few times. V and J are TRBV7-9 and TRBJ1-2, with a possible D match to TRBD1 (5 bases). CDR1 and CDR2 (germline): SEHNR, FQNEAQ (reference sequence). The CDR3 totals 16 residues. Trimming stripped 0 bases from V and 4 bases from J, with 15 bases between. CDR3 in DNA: TGTGCCAGCAGCTTAGCCGACAGAACAGCTTTCTATGGCTACACCTTC. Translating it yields CASSLADRTAFYGYTF. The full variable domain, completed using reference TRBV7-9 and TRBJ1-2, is DTGVSQNPRHKITKRGQNVTFRCDPISEHNRLYWYRQTLGQGPEFLTYFQNEAQLEKSRLLSDRFSAERPKGSFSTLEIQRTEQGDSAMYLCASSLADRTAFYGYTFGSGTRLTVV.

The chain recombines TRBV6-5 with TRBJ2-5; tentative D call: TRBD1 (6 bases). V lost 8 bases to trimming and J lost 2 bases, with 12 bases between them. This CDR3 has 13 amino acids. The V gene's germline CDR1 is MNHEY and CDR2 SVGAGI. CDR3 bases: TGTGCCAGCGCCCCGGGACAACAAGAGACCCAGTACTTC. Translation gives CASAPGQQETQYF.

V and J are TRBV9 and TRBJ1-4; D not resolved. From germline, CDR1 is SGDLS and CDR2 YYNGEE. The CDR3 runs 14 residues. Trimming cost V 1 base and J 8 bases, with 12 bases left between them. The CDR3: CASSVRPSGEKLFF. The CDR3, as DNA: TGTGCCAGCAGCGTACGGCCCTCCGGGGAAAAACTGTTTTTT.

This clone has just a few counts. CDR3 amino acids: CASSGGVYTF. CDR3 nucleotide sequence: TGTGCCAGCAGTGGGGGGGTCTACACCTTC. The rearrangement links TRBV28 to TRBJ1-2, with TRBD1 as a possible D gene (5 bases). The CDR3 has 10 amino acids. Trimming cost V 5 bases and J 10 bases, with 8 bases left between them. Germline values: CDR1 MDHEN, CDR2 SYDVKM.

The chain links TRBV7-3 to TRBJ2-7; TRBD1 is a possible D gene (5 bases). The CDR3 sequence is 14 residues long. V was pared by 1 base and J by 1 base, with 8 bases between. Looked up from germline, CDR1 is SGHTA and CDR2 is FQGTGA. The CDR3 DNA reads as TGTGCCAGCAGCTTAAGTGACAGATCCTACGAGCAGTACTTC. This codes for CASSLSDRSYEQYF. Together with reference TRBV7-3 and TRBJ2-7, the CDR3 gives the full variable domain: GAGVSQTPSNKVTEKGKYVELRCDPISGHTALYWYRQSLGQGPEFLIYFQGTGAADDSGLPNDRFFAVRPEGSVSTLKIQRTERGDSAVYLCASSLSDRSYEQYFGPGTRLTVT.